Listed here are 17 T cell receptor beta chains from one sample, sequenced in a study of OX40 agonist ivuxolimab in advanced cancers. Profiling relied on immunoSEQ multiplex PCR, and the TCRdb table lists in-frame clones only, not all of them. The repertoire holds some 98,000 clones, with more than 85% as singletons. The specimen was CD4+ or CD8+ T cells sorted from blood, collected in a trial of the OX40 agonist ivuxolimab. The receptors derive from an adult with an advanced solid tumor such as melanoma, head and neck, liver or kidney cancer.

CDR3 loop: CASSQRVRDTGNTIYF. The CDR3 DNA follows: TGCGCCAGCAGCCAAAGAGTCCGGGACACTGGAAACACCATATATTTT. V gene TRBV4-3 combines with J gene TRBJ1-3; D perhaps matches TRBD1 (6 bases). Germline V gene sequence: CDR1 LGHNA, CDR2 YSLEER. The CDR3 loop spans 16 amino acids. V was pared by 2 bases and J by 2 bases, with 13 bases between.

This clone came up a few times. The chain couples TRBV6-5 to TRBJ2-7; D is possibly TRBD1 (6 bases). V shed 6 bases and J shed 1 base, with 13 bases lying between them. Germline V gives CDR1 MNHEY, CDR2 SVGAGI. The CDR3 is made up of 14 amino acids. Here the CDR3 DNA reads TGTGCCAGCAGATCGACAGGTTTTTCCTACGAGCAGTACTTC. Its translation is CASRSTGFSYEQYF.

Written as DNA, the CDR3 is TGTGCCAGCAGCTTAGAGTATGGACTAGTAAACGAGCAGTTCTTC. This sequence encodes CASSLEYGLVNEQFF. The chain carries TRBV11-3 and TRBJ2-1; TRBD2 agrees at 7 bases. Germline V gene lookup returns CDR1 SGHNT and CDR2 YENEEA. The trim removed 0 bases at V and 10 bases at J, leaving 9 bases unmatched. The CDR3 is made up of 15 amino acids.

V usage is TRBV5-1 and J usage is TRBJ2-5; D is perhaps TRBD2 (5 bases). CDR1 SGHRS and CDR2 YFSETQ come from the germline V gene. The CDR3 spans 15 residues. V lost 4 bases, J lost 2 bases, and 15 bases lay in between. DNA for the CDR3: TGCGCCAGCAGCCGCTCGGGGTGGGCGCAAGAGACCCAGTACTTC. Translating gives CASSRSGWAQETQYF. Based on the CDR3 plus reference TRBV5-1 and TRBJ2-5, the full variable domain is KAGVTQTPRYLIKTRGQQVTLSCSPISGHRSVSWYQQTPGQGLQFLFEYFSETQRNKGNFPGRFSGRQFSNSRSEMNVSTLELGDSALYLCASSRSGWAQETQYFGPGTRLLVL.

The CDR3 region is CASSYDGTSGGQETQYF. In nucleotides, the CDR3 is TGCGCCAGCAGCTACGATGGGACTAGCGGAGGACAAGAGACCCAGTACTTC. V gene TRBV5-1 combines with J gene TRBJ2-5, with 11 bases fitting TRBD2. The V gene end was trimmed by 3 bases and the J gene end by 2 bases; junction bases not matched to a gene: 9. The CDR3 has 17 residues. Looked up from germline, CDR1 is SGHRS and CDR2 is YFSETQ.

This clone has a single count. V usage is TRBV19 and J usage is TRBJ2-1; 13 bases are a match to TRBD2. This CDR3 has 18 amino acids. The V segment lost 7 bases and the J segment 6 bases; nucleotides outside the gene matches: 15. Germline V gene sequence: CDR1 LNHDA, CDR2 SQIVND (reference sequence). In DNA form, the CDR3 reads TGTGCCAGTACCCCATTAGGACTAGCGGGAGACTCTGGCAATGAGCAGTTCTTC. The encoded protein is CASTPLGLAGDSGNEQFF. Drawing the rest from reference TRBV19 and TRBJ2-1, the complete variable domain is DGGITQSPKYLFRKEGQNVTLSCEQNLNHDAMYWYRQDPGQGLRLIYYSQIVNDFQKGDIAEGYSVSREKKESFPLTVTSAQKNPTAFYLCASTPLGLAGDSGNEQFFGPGTRLTVL.

CDR3 residues: CAISTQGDQPQHF. The CDR3 DNA follows: TGTGCCATCAGTACACAGGGGGATCAGCCCCAGCATTTT. The chain has TRBV10-3 and TRBJ1-5; the match to TRBD1 covers 8 bases. The CDR3 runs 13 residues. The V segment lost 5 bases and the J segment 5 bases; nucleotides outside the gene matches: 2. Germline V gene lookup returns CDR1 ENHRY and CDR2 SYGVKD.

V usage is TRBV6-5 and J usage is TRBJ2-5; D uncertain. CDR1 is MNHEY, CDR2 SVGAGI, per germline. The V and J ends lost 6 bases and 4 bases respectively, with 12 bases between them. The CDR3 is 13 amino acids. In nucleotides, the CDR3 is TGTGCCAGCAGCTCCATAGTGGGAGAGACCCAGTACTTC. This codes for CASSSIVGETQYF.

This chain uses TRBV11-2 with TRBJ2-5; TRBD2 agrees at 9 bases. This CDR3 contains 17 residues. Germline V gene sequence: CDR1 SGHAT, CDR2 FQNNGV. V shed 5 bases and J 2 bases; nucleotides not matched to a gene: 12. The CDR3 DNA reads as TGTGCCAGCAGCCAGGGGGGGCTAGCGGGATGGCAAGAGACCCAGTACTTC. Its protein is CASSQGGLAGWQETQYF.

The V call is TRBV19, the J call TRBJ2-5; unclear D gene. Germline CDR1 is LNHDA and CDR2 is SQIVND (reference sequence). The CDR3 has 13 residues. Trimming cost V 3 bases and J 5 bases, with 10 bases left between them. The CDR3 loop reads CASSIMTSETQYF. In nucleotides, the CDR3 is TGTGCCAGTAGTATCATGACCTCGGAGACCCAGTACTTC.

This clone occurred once. The V call is TRBV7-2, the J call TRBJ2-1, with D tentatively TRBD1 (5 bases). Germline CDR1 reads SGHTA; CDR2 reads FQGNSA. Trimming removed 6 bases at V and 8 bases at J, with 17 bases between. The length of the CDR3 is 14 residues. The CDR3 bases are TGTGCCAGCAGATACGAAGGGGTGGCCTATGAGCAGTTCTTC. It encodes CASRYEGVAYEQFF.

The rearrangement links TRBV5-1 to TRBJ2-7, with D tentatively TRBD2 (6 bases). Germline V gives CDR1 SGHRS, CDR2 YFSETQ. V dropped 4 bases and J dropped 3 bases, with 14 bases sitting between them. This CDR3 contains 14 residues. As DNA, the CDR3 is TGCGCCAGCAGCCCCGGGACTTCTCGCTACGAGCAGTACTTC. Protein product: CASSPGTSRYEQYF.

This rearrangement joins TRBV7-2 to TRBJ2-2; 9 nucleotides match TRBD2. The J segment lost 7 bases and the V segment lost 4 bases, leaving 10 bases of the junction unmatched. Germline CDR1 is SGHTA and CDR2 is FQGNSA. CDR3 size: 16 residues. DNA for the CDR3: TGTGCCAGCAGCTCCCCGGCGGGAGGGCCGATCGGGGAGCTGTTTTTT. This sequence encodes CASSSPAGGPIGELFF. Variable domain in full (rest from reference TRBV7-2 and TRBJ2-2): GAGVSQSPSNKVTEKGKDVELRCDPISGHTALYWYRQSLGQGLEFLIYFQGNSAPDKSGLPSDRFSAERTGGSVSTLTIQRTQQEDSAVYLCASSSPAGGPIGELFFGEGSRLTVL.

The chain employs TRBV5-8 and TRBJ1-5; tentative D call: TRBD1 (5 bases). The CDR3 has 15 residues. The ends were cut back, 4 bases at V and 0 bases at J, with 11 bases in the middle. In germline, CDR1 is SGHTS, CDR2 YDEGEE. The DNA for the CDR3 is TGTGCCAGCAGCCCCGGGGACTATAGCAATCAGCCCCAGCATTTT. Its protein is CASSPGDYSNQPQHF.

The J gene is TRBJ2-2, the V gene TRBV28; a possible D gene is TRBD2 (6 bases). CDR3 length: 15 residues. Trimming shortened V by 5 bases and J by 1 base, and 11 bases separated the two germline ends. The V gene's germline CDR1 is MDHEN and CDR2 SYDVKM. CDR3 sequence (DNA): TGTGCCAGCAGTGTTACGGGACTGAACACCGGGGAGCTGTTTTTT. Residues: CASSVTGLNTGELFF.

This chain joins TRBV5-4 and TRBJ2-3; weak D call: TRBD2 (6 bases). Germline V lookup: CDR1 SGHNT, CDR2 YYREEE (reference sequence). The V end lost 1 base, the J end lost 15 bases, and 18 bases lay between the germline ends. This CDR3 region has 13 residues. The CDR3 here is CASSLTGGDSKYF. The CDR3 bases are TGTGCCAGCAGCTTGACAGGAGGGGACTCGAAATATTTT.

In nucleotides, the CDR3 is TGTGCCAGCTCGGGGGGGTCCTACAATGAGCAGTTCTTC. Translation: CASSGGSYNEQFF. V usage is TRBV18 and J usage is TRBJ2-1; TRBD2 matches 7 bases. The CDR3 contains 13 residues. V dropped 6 bases and J dropped 1; count of bases not matched to a gene: 0. From germline, CDR1 is KGHSH and CDR2 LQKENI. The full variable domain, its missing parts supplied by reference TRBV18 and TRBJ2-1, is NAGVMQNPRHLVRRRGQEARLRCSPMKGHSHVYWYRQLPEEGLKFMVYLQKENIIDESGMPKERFSAEFPKEGPSILRIQQVVRGDSAAYFCASSGGSYNEQFFGPGTRLTVL.